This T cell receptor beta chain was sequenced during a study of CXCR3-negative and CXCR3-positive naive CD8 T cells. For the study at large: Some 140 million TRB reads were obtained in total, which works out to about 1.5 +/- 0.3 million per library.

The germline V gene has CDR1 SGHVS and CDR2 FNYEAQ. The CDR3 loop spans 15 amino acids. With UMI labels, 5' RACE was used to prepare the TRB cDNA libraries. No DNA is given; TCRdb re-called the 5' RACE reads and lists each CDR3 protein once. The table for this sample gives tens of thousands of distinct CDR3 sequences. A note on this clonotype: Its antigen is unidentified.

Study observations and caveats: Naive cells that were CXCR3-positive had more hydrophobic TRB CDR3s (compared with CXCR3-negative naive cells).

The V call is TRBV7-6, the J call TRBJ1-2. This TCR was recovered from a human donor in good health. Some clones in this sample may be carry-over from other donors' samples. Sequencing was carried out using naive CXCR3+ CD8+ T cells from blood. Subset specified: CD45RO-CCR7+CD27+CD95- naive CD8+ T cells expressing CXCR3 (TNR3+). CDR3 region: CASSLGEDATDGYTF.